This T cell receptor (beta chain) was identified in a study of OX40 agonist ivuxolimab in advanced cancers. For the study at large: Dosing consisted of intravenous ivuxolimab at 0.01 to 10 mg/kg every 2 weeks. Two patients with cutaneous melanoma and one with hepatocellular carcinoma, three in total, showed partial responses.

Patients with autoimmune history or systemic immunosuppression were excluded. The sampling schedule covered blood at baseline, cycle 4 day 1, and cycle 7 day 1. CDR3 size: 14 residues. The germline V gene has CDR1 SNHLY and CDR2 FYNNEI. V lost 7 bases, J lost 6 bases, and 5 bases stayed unmatched. Assay used: immunoSEQ multiplex PCR; TCRdb lists only in-frame clones, some missing. The sample contains under 140,000 clones, roughly nine tenths of which appear only once. The receptor's source is an adult with an advanced solid tumor such as melanoma, head and neck, liver or kidney cancer. The sample was CD4+ or CD8+ T cells sorted from blood, taken in a trial of the OX40 agonist ivuxolimab. This rearrangement joins TRBV2 to TRBJ1-6, with 8 bases lining up with TRBD1. The CDR3 nucleotides are TGTGCCAGCACCAACAGGGGGAGTAATTCACCCCTCCACTTT. This sequence encodes CASTNRGSNSPLHF. The full variable domain, with the rest looked up from reference TRBV2 and TRBJ1-6, is EPEVTQTPSHQVTQMGQEVILRCVPISNHLYFYWYRQILGQKVEFLVSFYNNEISEKSEIFDDQFSVERPDGSNFTLKIRSTKLEDSAMYFCASTNRGSNSPLHFGNGTRLTVT.